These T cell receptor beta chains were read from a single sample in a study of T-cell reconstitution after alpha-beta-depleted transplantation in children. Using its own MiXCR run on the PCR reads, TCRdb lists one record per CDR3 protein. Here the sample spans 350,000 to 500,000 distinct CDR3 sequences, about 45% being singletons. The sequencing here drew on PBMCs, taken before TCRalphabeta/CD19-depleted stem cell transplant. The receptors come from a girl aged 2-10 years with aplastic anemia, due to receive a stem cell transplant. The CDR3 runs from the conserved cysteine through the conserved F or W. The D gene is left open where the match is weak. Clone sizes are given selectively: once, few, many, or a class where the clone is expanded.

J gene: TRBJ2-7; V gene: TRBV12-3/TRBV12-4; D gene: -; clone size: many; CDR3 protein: CASSLDGAYEQYF; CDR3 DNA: TGTGCCAGCAGCTTAGACGGGGCCTACGAGCAGTACTTC
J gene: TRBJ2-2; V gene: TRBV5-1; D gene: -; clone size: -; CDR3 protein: CASSPQTVGTGELFF; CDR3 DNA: TGCGCCAGCAGCCCCCAGACAGTAGGCACCGGGGAGCTGTTTTTT
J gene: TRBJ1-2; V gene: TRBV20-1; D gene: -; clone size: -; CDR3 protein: CSAPTLVANYGYTF; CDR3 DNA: TGCAGTGCCCCGACCTTGGTGGCTAACTATGGCTACACCTTC
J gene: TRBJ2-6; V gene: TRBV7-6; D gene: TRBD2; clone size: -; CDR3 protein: CASTLGGGSSGANVLTF; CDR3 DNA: TGTGCCAGCACTCTGGGGGGAGGGAGCTCTGGGGCCAACGTCCTGACTTTC
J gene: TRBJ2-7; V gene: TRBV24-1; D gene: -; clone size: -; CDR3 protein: CATSDPRQGGYEQYF; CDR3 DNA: TGTGCCACCAGTGATCCCCGACAGGGAGGCTACGAGCAGTACTTC
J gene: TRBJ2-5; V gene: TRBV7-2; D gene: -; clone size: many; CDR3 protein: CASSLETRGWETQYF; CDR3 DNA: TGTGCCAGCAGCTTAGAGACTAGGGGGTGGGAGACCCAGTACTTC
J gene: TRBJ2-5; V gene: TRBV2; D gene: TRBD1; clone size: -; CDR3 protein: CASRTDRVQETQYF; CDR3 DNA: TGTGCCAGCAGGACCGACAGGGTCCAAGAGACCCAGTACTTC
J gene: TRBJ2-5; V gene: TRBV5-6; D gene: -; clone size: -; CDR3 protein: CASSFIGSQETQYF; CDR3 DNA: TGTGCCAGCAGCTTTATCGGCAGTCAAGAGACCCAGTACTTC
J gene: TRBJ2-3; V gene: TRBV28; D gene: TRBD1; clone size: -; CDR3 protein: CASSRGQVGTDTQYF; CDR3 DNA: TGTGCCAGCAGCCGTGGACAGGTTGGCACAGATACGCAGTATTTT
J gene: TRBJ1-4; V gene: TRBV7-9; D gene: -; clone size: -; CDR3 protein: CASSNGAGKNEKLFF; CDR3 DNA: TGTGCCAGCAGCAACGGGGCAGGGAAGAATGAAAAACTGTTTTTT
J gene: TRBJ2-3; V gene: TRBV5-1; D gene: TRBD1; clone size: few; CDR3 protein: CASSSPPGQSTDTQYF; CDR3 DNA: TGCGCCAGCAGCTCCCCACCGGGACAGAGCACAGATACGCAGTATTTT
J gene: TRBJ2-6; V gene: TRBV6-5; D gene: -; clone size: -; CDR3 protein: CASSYSIAASGANVLTF; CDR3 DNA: TGTGCCAGCAGTTACTCGATTGCGGCCTCTGGGGCCAACGTCCTGACTTTC
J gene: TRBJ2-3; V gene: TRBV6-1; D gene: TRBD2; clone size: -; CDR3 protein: CASSPTTSGTDTQYF; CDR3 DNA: TGTGCCAGCAGCCCCACGACTAGCGGGACAGATACGCAGTATTTT
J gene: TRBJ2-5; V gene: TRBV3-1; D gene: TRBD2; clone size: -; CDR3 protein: CASSQELAGEETQYF; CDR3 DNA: TGTGCCAGCAGCCAAGAATTAGCGGGGGAAGAGACCCAGTACTTC
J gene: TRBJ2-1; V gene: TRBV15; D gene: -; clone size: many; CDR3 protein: CATSRELYNEQFF; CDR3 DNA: TGTGCCACCAGCAGAGAACTGTACAATGAGCAGTTCTTC
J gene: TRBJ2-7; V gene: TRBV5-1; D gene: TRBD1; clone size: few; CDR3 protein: CASSPSRDRNIYEQYF; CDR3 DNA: TGCGCCAGCAGCCCTAGCCGGGACAGAAATATCTACGAGCAGTACTTC
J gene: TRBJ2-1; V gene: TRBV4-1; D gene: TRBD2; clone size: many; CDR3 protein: CASSLLAGGGDEQFF; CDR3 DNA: TGCGCCAGCAGCCTACTAGCGGGAGGAGGGGATGAGCAGTTCTTC
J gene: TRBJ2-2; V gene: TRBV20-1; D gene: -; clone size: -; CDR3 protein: CSARVTRVAGELFF; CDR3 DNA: TGCAGTGCTAGAGTCACGCGGGTGGCCGGGGAGCTGTTTTTT
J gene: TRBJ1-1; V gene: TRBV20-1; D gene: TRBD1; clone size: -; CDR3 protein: CSASETGQGTEAFF; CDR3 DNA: TGCAGTGCCTCGGAGACAGGGCAAGGTACTGAAGCTTTCTTT
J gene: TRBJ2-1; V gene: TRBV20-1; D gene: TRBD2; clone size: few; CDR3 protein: CSARSLAGGYNEQFF; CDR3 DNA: TGCAGTGCTAGATCGCTAGCGGGGGGATACAATGAGCAGTTCTTC
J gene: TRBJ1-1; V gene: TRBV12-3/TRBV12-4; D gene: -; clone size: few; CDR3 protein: CASSAQGRDTEAFF; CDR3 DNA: TGTGCCAGCAGTGCTCAGGGACGAGACACTGAAGCTTTCTTT
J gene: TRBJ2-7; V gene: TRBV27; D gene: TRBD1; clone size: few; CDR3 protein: CASKYTGTGYYEQYF; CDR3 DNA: TGTGCCAGCAAGTATACCGGGACAGGGTACTACGAGCAGTACTTC
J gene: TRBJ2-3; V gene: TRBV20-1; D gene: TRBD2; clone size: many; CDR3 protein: CSAEGTSGSTDTQYF; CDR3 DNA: TGCAGTGCGGAAGGGACTAGCGGGAGTACAGATACGCAGTATTTT
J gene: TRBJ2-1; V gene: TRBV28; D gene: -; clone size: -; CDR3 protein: CASSHRENKDNEQFF; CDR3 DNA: TGTGCCAGCAGCCACCGGGAGAACAAGGACAATGAGCAGTTCTTC
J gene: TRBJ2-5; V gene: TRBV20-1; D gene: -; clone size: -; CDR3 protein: CSASSQVGLKETQYF; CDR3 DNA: TGCAGTGCTAGTTCCCAAGTGGGCCTGAAAGAGACCCAGTACTTC
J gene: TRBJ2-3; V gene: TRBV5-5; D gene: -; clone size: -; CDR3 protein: CASRKLGERTQYF; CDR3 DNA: TGTGCCAGCAGGAAATTAGGCGAGCGTACGCAGTATTTT
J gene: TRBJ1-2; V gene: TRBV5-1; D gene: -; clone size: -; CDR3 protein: CASSPGVSTANYGYTF; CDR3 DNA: TGCGCCAGCAGCCCCGGGGTGTCGACAGCGAACTATGGCTACACCTTC
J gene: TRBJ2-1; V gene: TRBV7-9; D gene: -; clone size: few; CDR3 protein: CASSSPKVSYNEQFF; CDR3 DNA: TGTGCCAGCAGCTCTCCTAAGGTCTCCTACAATGAGCAGTTCTTC
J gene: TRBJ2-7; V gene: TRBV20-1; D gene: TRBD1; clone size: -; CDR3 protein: CSAGTGGTYEQYF; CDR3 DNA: TGCAGCGCCGGGACAGGGGGCACCTACGAGCAGTACTTC
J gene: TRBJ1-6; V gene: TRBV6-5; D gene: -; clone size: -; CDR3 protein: CASKPGDSPLHF; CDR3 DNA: TGTGCCAGCAAGCCAGGGGACTCACCCCTCCACTTT
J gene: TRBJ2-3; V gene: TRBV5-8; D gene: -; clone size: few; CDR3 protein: CASSLAGAGRTDTQYF; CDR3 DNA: TGTGCCAGCAGCTTGGCCGGAGCAGGACGCACAGATACGCAGTATTTT
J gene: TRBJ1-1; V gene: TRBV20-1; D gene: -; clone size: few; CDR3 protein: CSAIRLNTEAFF; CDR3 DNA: TGCAGTGCTATAAGGTTGAACACTGAAGCTTTCTTT
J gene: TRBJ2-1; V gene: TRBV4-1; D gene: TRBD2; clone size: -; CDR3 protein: CASSQVAGGPNEQFF; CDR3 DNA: TGCGCCAGCAGCCAGGTAGCGGGAGGGCCCAATGAGCAGTTCTTC
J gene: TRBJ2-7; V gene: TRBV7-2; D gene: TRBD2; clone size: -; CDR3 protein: CASSLGGGRTGYEQYF; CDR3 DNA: TGTGCCAGCAGCTTAGGGGGCGGGAGGACCGGCTACGAGCAGTACTTC
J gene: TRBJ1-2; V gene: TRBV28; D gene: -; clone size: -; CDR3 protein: CASSPLGTANYGYTF; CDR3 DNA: TGTGCCAGCAGTCCCCTGGGAACAGCTAACTATGGCTACACCTTC
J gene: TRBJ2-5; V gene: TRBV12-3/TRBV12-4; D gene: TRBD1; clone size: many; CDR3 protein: CASTLGTGGEKTQYF; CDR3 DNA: TGTGCCAGCACCTTGGGGACAGGGGGCGAGAAGACCCAGTACTTC
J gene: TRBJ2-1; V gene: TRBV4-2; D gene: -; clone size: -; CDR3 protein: CASSQVSVGLPYNEQFF; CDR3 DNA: TGTGCCAGCAGCCAAGTTAGCGTCGGCTTACCCTACAATGAGCAGTTCTTC
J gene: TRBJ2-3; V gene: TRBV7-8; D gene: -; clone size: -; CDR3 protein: CASSLNGGGTDTQYF; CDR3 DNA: TGTGCCAGCAGCTTAAACGGGGGTGGCACAGATACGCAGTATTTT
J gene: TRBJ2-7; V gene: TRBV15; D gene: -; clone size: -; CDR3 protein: CATSRDAGSYEQYF; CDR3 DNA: TGTGCCACCAGCAGAGATGCTGGCTCCTACGAGCAGTACTTC
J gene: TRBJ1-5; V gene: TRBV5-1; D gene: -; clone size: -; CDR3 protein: CASSSLHFSNQPQHF; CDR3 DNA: TGCGCCAGCAGCTCACTCCACTTCAGCAATCAGCCCCAGCATTTT
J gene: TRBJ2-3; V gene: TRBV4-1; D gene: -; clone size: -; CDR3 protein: CASSQVIGTSASDTQYF; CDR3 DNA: TGCGCCAGCAGCCAAGTCATTGGGACGAGCGCAAGCGATACGCAGTATTTT
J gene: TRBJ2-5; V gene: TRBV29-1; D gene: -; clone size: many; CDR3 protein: CSGRRGIKETQYF; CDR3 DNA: TGCAGCGGCCGACGGGGGATAAAAGAGACCCAGTACTTC
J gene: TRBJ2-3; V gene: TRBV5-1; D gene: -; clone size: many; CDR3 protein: CASSDARVTDTQYF; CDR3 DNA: TGCGCCAGCAGTGATGCGAGGGTGACAGATACGCAGTATTTT
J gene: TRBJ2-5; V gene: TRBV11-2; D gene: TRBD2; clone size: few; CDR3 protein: CASSLKELGTSGFQETQYF; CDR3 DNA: TGTGCCAGCAGCTTAAAAGAGCTTGGGACTAGCGGGTTTCAAGAGACCCAGTACTTC
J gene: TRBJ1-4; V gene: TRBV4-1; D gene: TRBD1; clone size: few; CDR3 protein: CASSQETGTGAFGKLFF; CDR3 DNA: TGCGCCAGCAGCCAAGAAACAGGGACAGGGGCGTTTGGAAAACTGTTTTTT
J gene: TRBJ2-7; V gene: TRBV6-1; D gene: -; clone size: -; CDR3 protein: CASRREIGPSYEQYF; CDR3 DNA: TGTGCCAGCAGGCGAGAGATAGGCCCCTCCTACGAGCAGTACTTC
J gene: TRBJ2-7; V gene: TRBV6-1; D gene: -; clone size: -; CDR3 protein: CASDIGGSSYEQYF; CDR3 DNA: TGTGCCAGCGACATTGGGGGATCCTCCTACGAGCAGTACTTC
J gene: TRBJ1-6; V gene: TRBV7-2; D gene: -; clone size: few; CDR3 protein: CASSLGPGGSLHF; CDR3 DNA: TGTGCCAGCAGCTTAGGGCCGGGGGGTTCCCTCCACTTT
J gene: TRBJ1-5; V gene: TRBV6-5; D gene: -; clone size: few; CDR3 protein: CASSYGQTLNQPQHF; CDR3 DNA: TGTGCCAGCAGTTACGGGCAGACCTTAAATCAGCCCCAGCATTTT